A selection of T cell receptor beta chains follows, all from one sample in a study of beta chain features in type 1 diabetes. Generated by immunoSEQ multiplex PCR, the TCRdb table keeps only in-frame clones and is missing some. The sample yields 970,000 or so clones, about a sixth seen once. Material: naive CD4+ T cells from blood. These TCRs come from a young woman in good health. Each CDR3 is given with its conserved first and last residue. Fields, in order: D gene, V gene, J gene, clone size, CDR3 DNA, CDR3 protein. A D gene is named only where the DNA matches it firmly. Clone size, where shown, is once, few, many, or a class for clones that have expanded.

-	TRBV7-9	TRBJ2-5	-	TGTGCCAGCACCCCCTACAGGGAAGAGACCCAGTACTTC	CASTPYREETQYF
TRBD2	TRBV11-1	TRBJ2-5	-	TGTGCCAGCAGCCCGCGGGAGACCCAAGAGACCCAGTACTTC	CASSPRETQETQYF
TRBD2	TRBV5-4	TRBJ2-7	-	TGTGCCAGCAGCTCTAGCGGGTTGATCGAGCAGTACTTC	CASSSSGLIEQYF
-	TRBV14	TRBJ1-1	-	TGTGCCAGCAGCCGTCAGGGAGTCCCTGAAGCTTTCTTT	CASSRQGVPEAFF
TRBD1	TRBV28	TRBJ2-7	-	TGTGCCAGCAGTGCTGACAGGGGAACCCGGGGAGCCTACGAGCAGTACTTC	CASSADRGTRGAYEQYF
TRBD2	TRBV27	TRBJ2-2	-	TGTGCCAGCAGTTTGTGGCTAGCGGGAGTTTCCGGGGAGCTGTTTTTT	CASSLWLAGVSGELFF
-	TRBV6-5	TRBJ2-1	-	TGTGCCAGCAGTTACGCGGACTCCCTCAATGAGCAGTTCTTC	CASSYADSLNEQFF
-	TRBV28	TRBJ2-2	-	TGTGCCACCAGGGAGGCTTTCGCGAACACCGGGGAGCTGTTTTTT	CATREAFANTGELFF
-	TRBV12-5	TRBJ2-1	few	TGTGCTAGTGGTTTGCGGACGGGAATTTACAATGAGCAGTTCTTC	CASGLRTGIYNEQFF
-	TRBV7-2	TRBJ2-1	few	TGTGCCAGCAGCAGGACTAACCCCTCCTACAATGAGCAGTTCTTC	CASSRTNPSYNEQFF
-	TRBV7-9	TRBJ1-1	-	TGTGCCAGCAGCTTAAGGGGTTCGGCGGTTGAAGCTTTCTTT	CASSLRGSAVEAFF
-	TRBV18	TRBJ2-5	-	TGTGCCAGCTCACCCATGCGGAGAGGATCCCAAGAGACCCAGTACTTC	CASSPMRRGSQETQYF
TRBD2	TRBV5-1	TRBJ2-3	-	TGCGCCACACGGCCTAGCGGGAGGGCCGCAGATACGCAGTATTTT	CATRPSGRAADTQYF
-	TRBV5-1	TRBJ2-7	-	TGCGCCAGCAGCCAAGATACCTGGGGCGAGCAGTACTTC	CASSQDTWGEQYF
TRBD1	TRBV7-9	TRBJ2-7	-	TGTGCCAGCAGCTTCGGACAGGGGCCTTACGAGCAGTACTTC	CASSFGQGPYEQYF
-	TRBV6-5	TRBJ2-4	-	TGTGCCAGCAGTCGCAGGGGATCAAACATTCAGTACTTC	CASSRRGSNIQYF
-	TRBV2	TRBJ1-1	-	TGTGCCAGCAGTGAAGGACAGCCCTACACTGAAGCTTTCTTT	CASSEGQPYTEAFF